This TCR beta chain is drawn from a study of spatial heterogeneity in lung cancer. The overall study: Averaged across combinations, each unique TCR and UMI pairing appeared more than ten times in raw reads, which were uncorrected. General study findings and limits: Blood carried ubiquitous expanded tumor TCRs more at resection than follow-up.

TCRdb processed the 5' RACE reads anew with MiXCR; each CDR3 protein has one entry. The sample lists more than 85,000 distinct CDR3 sequences, approximately 8.2% seen once, with 6.9% in the top ten. Worth noting for this clonotype: Its antigen is unidentified.

Time point in this sample: sample taken at primary tumor resection. The sequenced material consisted of unsorted whole RNA from tumor, nontumor lung or frozen PBMC. A total of around 72 untreated early-stage non-small cell lung cancer patients served as donors. The V end was cut by 5 bases, the J end by 4 bases, with 18 bases between. The germline V gene encodes CDR1 DFQATT and CDR2 SNEGSKA (reference sequence). The CDR3 loop spans 15 amino acids. Source: PBMCs, taken at surgery. The rearrangement uses TRBV20-1 and TRBJ2-1, with D possibly matching TRBD2 (5 bases). This clonotype was obtained from a male donor with early-stage non-small cell lung cancer. CDR3 protein: CSASPRAENYNEQFF. The CDR3 DNA is TGCAGTGCTTCCCCCCGAGCGGAGAATTACAATGAGCAGTTCTTC.